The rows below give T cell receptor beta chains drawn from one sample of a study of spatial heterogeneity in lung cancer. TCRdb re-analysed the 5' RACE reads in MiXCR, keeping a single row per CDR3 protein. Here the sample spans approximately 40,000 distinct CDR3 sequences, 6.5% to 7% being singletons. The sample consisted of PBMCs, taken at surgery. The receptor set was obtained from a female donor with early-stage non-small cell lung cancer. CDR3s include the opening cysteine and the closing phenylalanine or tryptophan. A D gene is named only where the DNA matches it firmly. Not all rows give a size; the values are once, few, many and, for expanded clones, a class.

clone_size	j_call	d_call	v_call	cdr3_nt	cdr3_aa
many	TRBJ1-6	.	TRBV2	TGTGCCAGCAGTCCCGGGACACGAAATTCACCCCTCCACTTT	CASSPGTRNSPLHF
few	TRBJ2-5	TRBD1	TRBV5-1	TGCGCCAGCAGGATACAGGGGGAAGAGACCCAGTACTTC	CASRIQGEETQYF
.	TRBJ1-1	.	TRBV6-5	TGTGCCAGCAGGCTAACACGGAACACTGAAGCTTTCTTT	CASRLTRNTEAFF
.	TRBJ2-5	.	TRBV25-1	TGTGCCAGCAATGGAGGGATGGAGACCCAGTACTTC	CASNGGMETQYF
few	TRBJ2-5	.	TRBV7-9	TGTGCCAGCAGCTCGTCGGGCGTACGATCCCAAGAGACCCAGTACTTC	CASSSSGVRSQETQYF
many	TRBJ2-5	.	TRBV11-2	TGTGCCAGCAGCTCCCGGGGGCAAACCGTCGGGGGGACCCAAGAGACCCAGTACTTC	CASSSRGQTVGGTQETQYF
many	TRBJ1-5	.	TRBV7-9	TGTGCCAGCAGCTTCGGGGGTCAGCCCCAGCATTTT	CASSFGGQPQHF
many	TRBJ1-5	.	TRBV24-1	TGTGCCAGCGGTTTCAATCAGCCCCAGCATTTT	CASGFNQPQHF
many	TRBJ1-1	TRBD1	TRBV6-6	TGTGCCAGCAGTCGCCCGGGACAGGGGGAAGCTTTCTTT	CASSRPGQGEAFF
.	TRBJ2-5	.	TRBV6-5	TGTGCCAGCAGTTACTCGATCGGGTTCGGGACCCAGTACTTC	CASSYSIGFGTQYF
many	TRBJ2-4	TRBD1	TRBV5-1	TGCGCCAGCAGCGGGTGGACAGGGAAAAACATTCAGTACTTC	CASSGWTGKNIQYF
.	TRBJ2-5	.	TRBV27	TGTGCCATGCCCAGGGTCGGGGAGACCCAGTACTTC	CAMPRVGETQYF
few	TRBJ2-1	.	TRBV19	TGTGCCAGTAGCCGGGGGCCAGTCTCCTACAATGAGCAGTTCTTC	CASSRGPVSYNEQFF
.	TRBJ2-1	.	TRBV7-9	TGTGCCAGCAGACTTGACACTTACAATGAGCAGTTCTTC	CASRLDTYNEQFF
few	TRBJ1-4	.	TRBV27	TGTGCCAGCAGTGCTATTCAATCAACTAATGAAAAACTGTTTTTT	CASSAIQSTNEKLFF
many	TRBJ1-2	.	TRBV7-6	TGTGCCAGCAGCTCTTACTCCAGGGGCGACAACTATGGCTACACCTTC	CASSSYSRGDNYGYTF
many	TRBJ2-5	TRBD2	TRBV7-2	TGTGCCAGCAGCCGTCAGCGGGGGGAAGAGACCCAGTACTTC	CASSRQRGEETQYF
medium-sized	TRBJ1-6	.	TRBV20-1	TGCAGTGGAGCGGACGGGACGGACTATTCACCCCTCCACTTT	CSGADGTDYSPLHF
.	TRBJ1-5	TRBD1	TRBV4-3	TGCGCCAGCAGCCAACCGACAGGGGGGAACAATCAGCCCCAGCATTTT	CASSQPTGGNNQPQHF
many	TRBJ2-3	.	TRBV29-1	TGCAGCGTGAGGGTCTCTAGCACAGATACGCAGTATTTT	CSVRVSSTDTQYF
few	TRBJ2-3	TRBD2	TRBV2	TGTGCCAGCAGTGAAGCGCTTCGGGGGGGCCCGGATACGCAGTATTTT	CASSEALRGGPDTQYF
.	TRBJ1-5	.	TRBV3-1	TGTGCCAGCAGCCAAGGGTCCAGTCAGCCCCGGCATTTT	CASSQGSSQPRHF
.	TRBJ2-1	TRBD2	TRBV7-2	TGTGCCAGCAGCTTAGGGCCAGCGGGGGTCAATGTGCAGTTCTTC	CASSLGPAGVNVQFF
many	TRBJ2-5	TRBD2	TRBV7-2	TGTGCCAGCAGCCCCCCTAGCGGGGGGGCCGGGGAGACCCAGTACTTC	CASSPPSGGAGETQYF
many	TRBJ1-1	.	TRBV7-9	TGTGCCAGCAGCCTGAACACAGGGTACACTGAAGCTTTCTTT	CASSLNTGYTEAFF
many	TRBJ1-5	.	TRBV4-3	TGCGCCAGCAGCCAGGAATACTGGGAGATCAAGCATTTT	CASSQEYWEIKHF
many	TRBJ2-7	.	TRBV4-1	TGCGCCAGCAGCCAACCCCAAGGCTTGGGGTTATCCTACGAGCAGTACTTC	CASSQPQGLGLSYEQYF
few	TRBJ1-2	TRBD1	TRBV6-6	TGTGCCAGCAATGGACAGGGGGAGAGCTATGGCTACACCTTC	CASNGQGESYGYTF
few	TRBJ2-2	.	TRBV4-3	TGCGCCAGCAGACGGACGGGGGACACCGGGGAGCTGTTTTTT	CASRRTGDTGELFF
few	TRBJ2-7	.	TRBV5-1	TGCGCCAGCAGCTTGGAAGGATACGAGCAGTACTTC	CASSLEGYEQYF
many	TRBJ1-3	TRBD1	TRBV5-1	TGCGCCAGCAGCTTGGACAGGGGGACTGGAAACACCATATATTTT	CASSLDRGTGNTIYF
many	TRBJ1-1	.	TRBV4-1	TGCGCCAGCAGCCAAGTAGGTAGTATTGGGGGCGACGCTTTCTTT	CASSQVGSIGGDAFF
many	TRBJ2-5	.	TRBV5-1	TGCGCCAGCAGCTTGGATGGTAACCAAGAGACCCAGTACTTC	CASSLDGNQETQYF
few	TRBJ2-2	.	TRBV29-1	TGCAGCGTGCGAGTCTGGGGGGCGACCGGGGAGCTGTTTTTT	CSVRVWGATGELFF
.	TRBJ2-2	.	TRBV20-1	TGCAGTGCGCCCCGGAAGCCGGCTAACACCGGGGAGCTGTTTTTT	CSAPRKPANTGELFF
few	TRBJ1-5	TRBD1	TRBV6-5	TGTGCCAGCAGTAGGGACAGGAGCCTGAATCAGCCCCAGCATTTT	CASSRDRSLNQPQHF
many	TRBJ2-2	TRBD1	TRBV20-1	TGCAGTGCTAGAGCAGGGGGCATTAACACCGGGGAGCTGTTTTTT	CSARAGGINTGELFF
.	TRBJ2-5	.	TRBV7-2	TGTGCCAGCAGCTTAGGCCCTTACGGGGGCGTCCGATCGGAGACCCAGTACTTC	CASSLGPYGGVRSETQYF
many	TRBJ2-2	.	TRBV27	TGTGCCAGCAGTTTATCGGGCCCCGGAGGGGTCAAGAACACCGGGGAGCTGTTTTTT	CASSLSGPGGVKNTGELFF
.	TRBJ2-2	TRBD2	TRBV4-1	TGCGCCAGCAGCGTGAGCGGGGGGGCCATTCGGGAGCTGTTTTTT	CASSVSGGAIRELFF
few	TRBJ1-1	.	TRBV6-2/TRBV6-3	TGTGCCAGCAGTGCGGTCAGGGCCGAAGCTTTCTTT	CASSAVRAEAFF
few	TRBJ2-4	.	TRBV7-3	TGTGCCAGCAGCTTAGGACAGAAGGACATTCAGTACTTC	CASSLGQKDIQYF
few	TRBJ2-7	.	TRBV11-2	TGTGCCAGCAGCCCCATCAGGTCAGCAGAGAAGCAGTACTTC	CASSPIRSAEKQYF
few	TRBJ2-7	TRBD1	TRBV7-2	TGTGCCAGCAGCAATCGCCCCGGGACAGTCACCTACGAGCAGTACTTC	CASSNRPGTVTYEQYF
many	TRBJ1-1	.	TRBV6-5	TGTGCCAGCAGTTACTCGCTCCCCGTGAACACTGAAGCTTTCTTT	CASSYSLPVNTEAFF